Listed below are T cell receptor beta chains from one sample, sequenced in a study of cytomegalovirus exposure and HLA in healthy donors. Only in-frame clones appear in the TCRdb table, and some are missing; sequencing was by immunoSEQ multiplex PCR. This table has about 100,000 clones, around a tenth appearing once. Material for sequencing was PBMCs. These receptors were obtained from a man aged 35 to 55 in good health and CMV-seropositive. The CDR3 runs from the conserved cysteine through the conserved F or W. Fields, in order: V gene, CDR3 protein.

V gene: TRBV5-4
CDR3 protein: CASNRVGRESYEQYF

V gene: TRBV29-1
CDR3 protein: CSVELGLVPEAFF

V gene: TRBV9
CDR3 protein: CASSQGARDEQYF

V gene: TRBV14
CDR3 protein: CASSQEGTLSFF

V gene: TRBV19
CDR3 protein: CASSGGQNSYNEQFF

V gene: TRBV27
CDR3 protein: CASSLSLGAHHEQYF

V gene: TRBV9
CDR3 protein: CASSVDRFGNTIYF

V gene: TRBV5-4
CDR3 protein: CASRRTGVQNYGYTF

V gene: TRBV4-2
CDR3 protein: CASSQVALAGPPYEQYF

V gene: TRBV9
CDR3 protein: CASSTGQGEVYGYTF

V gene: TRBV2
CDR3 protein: CASSEPGLAGINEQFF

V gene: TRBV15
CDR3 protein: CATSRGTMNTEAFF

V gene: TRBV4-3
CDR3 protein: CASSPAATGGWNEQFF

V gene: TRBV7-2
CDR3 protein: CASSPGNNFNYGYTF

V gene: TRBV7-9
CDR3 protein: CASSLSLSEQFF

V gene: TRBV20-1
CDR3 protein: CSAPERSVVFF

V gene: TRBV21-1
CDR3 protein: CASRIERGYEQFF

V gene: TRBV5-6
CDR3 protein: CASSLETSGRRVHEQYF

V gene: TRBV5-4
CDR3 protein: CASSLRTAGDSPLHF

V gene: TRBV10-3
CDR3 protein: CAISAPTGPYEQYF

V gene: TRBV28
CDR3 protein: CASTWTGRMNTEAFF

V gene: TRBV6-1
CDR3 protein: CASSEQTGSNQPQHF

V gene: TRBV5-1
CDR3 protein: CASSSSGGYYNEQFF

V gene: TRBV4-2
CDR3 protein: CASSQRTGTSLHF

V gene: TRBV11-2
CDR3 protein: CASSLEPGGNAEAFF

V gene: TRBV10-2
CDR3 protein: CASTSTATDTQYF

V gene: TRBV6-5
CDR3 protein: CASSELAGPYEQYF

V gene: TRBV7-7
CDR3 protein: CASSLVATGQCTGANVLTF

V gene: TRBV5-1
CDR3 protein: CASSQHRGQETQYF